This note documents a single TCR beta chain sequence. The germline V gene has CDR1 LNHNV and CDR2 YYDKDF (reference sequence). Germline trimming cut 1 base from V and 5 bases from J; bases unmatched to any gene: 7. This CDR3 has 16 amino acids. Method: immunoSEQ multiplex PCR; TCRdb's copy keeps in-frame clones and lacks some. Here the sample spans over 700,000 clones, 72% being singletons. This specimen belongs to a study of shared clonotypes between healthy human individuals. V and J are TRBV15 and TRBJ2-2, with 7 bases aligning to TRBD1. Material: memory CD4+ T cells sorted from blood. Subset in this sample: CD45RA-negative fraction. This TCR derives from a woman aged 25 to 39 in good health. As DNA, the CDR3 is TGTGCCACCAGCAGAGGACAGGGTCGAGGAACCGGGGAGCTGTTTTTT. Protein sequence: CATSRGQGRGTGELFF.